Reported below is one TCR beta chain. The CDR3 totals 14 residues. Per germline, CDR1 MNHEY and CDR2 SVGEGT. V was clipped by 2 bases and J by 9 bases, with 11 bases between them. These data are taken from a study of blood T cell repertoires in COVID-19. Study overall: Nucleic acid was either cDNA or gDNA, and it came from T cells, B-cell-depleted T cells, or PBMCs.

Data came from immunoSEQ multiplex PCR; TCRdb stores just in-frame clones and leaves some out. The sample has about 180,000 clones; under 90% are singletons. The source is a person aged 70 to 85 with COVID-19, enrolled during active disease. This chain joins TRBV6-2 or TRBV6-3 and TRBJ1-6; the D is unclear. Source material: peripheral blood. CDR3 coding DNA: TGTGCCAGCAGTTACCTCGGGGTTGGTTCACCCCTCCACTTT. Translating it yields CASSYLGVGSPLHF.